Below are 21 T cell receptor beta chains sequenced from a single sample in a study of graft-versus-host responses after intestinal transplantation. For these receptors, no antigen is known. Libraries were prepared by immunoSEQ multiplex PCR; TCRdb keeps only in-frame clonotypes and omits some of them. This sample carries approximately 130,000 clones, roughly 92% of them seen once, and the ten largest clones take roughly 0.17%. Sequencing used unstimulated CD4+ T cells sorted from spleen or lymph node cells, obtained before intestinal transplant. The receptor set was obtained from a human donor who received an intestinal transplant.

The chain recombines TRBV10-3 with TRBJ2-5; TRBD1 matches 7 bases. The CDR3 is made up of 13 amino acids. CDR1 and CDR2 from the germline V gene are ENHRY and SYGVKD. V lost 10 bases, J lost 1 base, and 6 bases stayed unmatched. The CDR3 region has the DNA TGTGCCACGAGGGACAGATCCCAAGAGACCCAGTACTTC. Amino acids: CATRDRSQETQYF.

CDR3 region: CASSGEGNQPQHF. The CDR3 DNA is TGTGCCAGCAGTGGTGAAGGGAATCAGCCCCAGCATTTT. The chain uses TRBV2 and TRBJ1-5, with D uncertain. V was cut by 4 bases and J by 4 bases, with 8 bases left in between. The CDR3 spans 13 residues. Germline-derived CDR1 and CDR2 are SNHLY and FYNNEI.

The V call is TRBV6-1, the J call TRBJ2-1; the match to TRBD2 covers 9 bases. V lost 6 bases, J lost 7 bases, and 10 bases stayed unmatched. The CDR3 is 15 amino acids. Looked up from germline, CDR1 is MNHNS and CDR2 is SASEGT. The CDR3 bases are TGTGCCAGCAGCCCCTTGAGAAGCGGGGGGAATGAGCAGTTCTTC. Protein sequence: CASSPLRSGGNEQFF.

V and J are TRBV18 and TRBJ1-5; D perhaps matches TRBD1 (6 bases). This CDR3 is 13 amino acids long. V shed 8 bases and J shed 7 bases, with 15 bases lying between them. CDR1 KGHSH and CDR2 LQKENI come from the germline V gene. CDR3 coding DNA: TGTGCCAGCCGGGGGGGGACAAGACAGCCCCAGCATTTT. This gives the protein CASRGGTRQPQHF.

The chain employs TRBV5-6 and TRBJ1-2; D is possibly TRBD1 (6 bases). V gave up 4 bases and J gave up 5 bases, with 21 bases separating them. This CDR3 is built from 16 residues. From germline, CDR1 is SGHDT and CDR2 YYEEEE. The CDR3 reads CASSSDPWGRGYGYTF. DNA for the CDR3: TGTGCCAGCAGCAGCGACCCGTGGGGAAGGGGGTATGGCTACACCTTC.

The rearrangement links TRBV9 to TRBJ1-2; TRBD1 agrees at 9 bases. This CDR3 has 18 residues. In germline, CDR1 is SGDLS, CDR2 YYNGEE. Trimming took 3 bases from V and 4 from J; bases not matched to a gene: 16. The CDR3 loop reads CASSGFEDRGTGGYGYTF. The CDR3 DNA is TGTGCCAGCAGCGGATTTGAGGACAGGGGAACCGGGGGCTATGGCTACACCTTC.

J is TRBJ2-2 and V is TRBV10-1, with 8 bases fitting TRBD2. This CDR3 has 14 residues. Germline values: CDR1 WNHNN, CDR2 SYGVQD (reference sequence). Unmatched junction bases numbered 4, after V lost 6 bases and J lost 4 bases. CDR3: CASSGGAITGELFF. DNA for the CDR3: TGCGCCAGCAGCGGGGGGGCAATCACCGGGGAGCTGTTTTTT.

This chain links TRBV5-1 with TRBJ2-2, with D possibly being TRBD2 (7 bases). The germline gives CDR1 SGHRS, CDR2 YFSETQ. The CDR3 totals 17 residues. The V end was cut by 0 bases, the J end by 6 bases, with 18 bases between. DNA for the CDR3: TGCGCCAGCAGCTTGGTGGTGAACGGGGGGCAACCCGGGGAGCTGTTTTTT. Translation: CASSLVVNGGQPGELFF.

This chain joins TRBV5-1 and TRBJ1-5; D gene ambiguous. Trimming took off 1 base at V and 4 bases at J, with 12 bases between the two ends. Per the germline V gene, CDR1 is SGHRS and CDR2 is YFSETQ. CDR3 size: 15 residues. The CDR3 DNA is TGCGCCAGCAGCTTGTCGGGAGGGAATAATCAGCCCCAGCATTTT. This sequence encodes CASSLSGGNNQPQHF. The full variable domain, in which reference TRBV5-1 and TRBJ1-5 provide the parts outside the CDR3, is KAGVTQTPRYLIKTRGQQVTLSCSPISGHRSVSWYQQTPGQGLQFLFEYFSETQRNKGNFPGRFSGRQFSNSRSEMNVSTLELGDSALYLCASSLSGGNNQPQHFGDGTRLSIL.

The rearrangement joins TRBV9 to TRBJ1-3; D not resolved. In germline, CDR1 is SGDLS, CDR2 YYNGEE. This CDR3 contains 16 residues. Trimming pared 3 bases from V and 0 bases from J, leaving 13 bases between. CDR3 region: CASSARSSNSGNTIYF. CDR3 nucleotide sequence: TGTGCCAGCAGCGCCCGTTCGTCCAACTCTGGAAACACCATATATTTT.

The CDR3 loop reads CAISGGETQYF. In DNA, the CDR3 is TGTGCCATCAGTGGTGGGGAGACCCAGTACTTC. This chain connects TRBV10-3 to TRBJ2-5; D is uncertain. In germline, CDR1 is ENHRY, CDR2 SYGVKD. The V and J ends lost 4 bases and 5 bases respectively, with 5 bases between them. CDR3 size: 11 residues.

The chain employs TRBV6-5 and TRBJ1-5; D not certain. This CDR3 comprises 15 residues. V lost 6 bases and J 2 bases, leaving 14 bases between the germline ends. Germline CDR1 and CDR2: MNHEY and SVGAGI. The CDR3 bases are TGTGCCAGCAGCGTGGGCAGGTGGGGCAATCAGCCCCAGCATTTT. Protein sequence: CASSVGRWGNQPQHF.

V usage is TRBV5-1 and J usage is TRBJ2-5, with 9 nucleotides matching TRBD1. Germline CDR1 is SGHRS and CDR2 is YFSETQ. The CDR3 totals 15 residues. The junction had 9 bases not matched to a gene; V was cut back by 4 bases and J by 5 bases. CDR3 residues: CASSLGDRDTETQYF. CDR3 coding DNA: TGCGCCAGCAGCCTGGGGGACAGGGACACGGAGACCCAGTACTTC.

V gene TRBV6-5 combines with J gene TRBJ1-2; D is uncertain. The CDR3 is 12 residues long. Germline values: CDR1 MNHEY, CDR2 SVGAGI. V shed 5 bases and J shed 10 bases, with 14 bases lying between them. The CDR3 sequence is CASSPGSKDYTF. CDR3 nucleotides: TGTGCCAGCAGTCCTGGGAGTAAAGACTACACCTTC.

J is TRBJ2-3 and V is TRBV5-1; no firm D call. V shed 0 bases and J shed 6 bases, with 8 bases lying between them. The CDR3 spans 13 residues. The germline gives CDR1 SGHRS, CDR2 YFSETQ. Written as DNA, the CDR3 is TGCGCCAGCAGCTTGGAGGTTTCTGATACGCAGTATTTT. Its translation: CASSLEVSDTQYF.

The chain carries TRBV10-1 and TRBJ2-1, with TRBD1 identical over 10 bases. Germline V gene sequence: CDR1 WNHNN, CDR2 SYGVQD (reference sequence). The CDR3 has 15 amino acids. The V segment lost 6 bases and the J segment 6 bases; nucleotides outside the gene matches: 8. CDR3 amino acids: CASSPGQGSLNEQFF. Here the CDR3 DNA reads TGCGCCAGCAGCCCGGGACAGGGGTCTCTCAATGAGCAGTTCTTC.

J is TRBJ1-6 and V is TRBV27; the D gene is possibly TRBD1 (6 bases). The V gene lost 2 bases and the J gene lost 8 bases, with 16 bases spanning the gap. CDR1 is MNHEY and CDR2 is SMNVEV in the germline V gene (reference sequence). This CDR3 region has 16 residues. The CDR3: CASSLLAKEGDSPLHF. CDR3 DNA sequence: TGTGCCAGCAGTTTACTTGCCAAGGAGGGGGATTCACCCCTCCACTTT.

The count of this clone is one. V gene TRBV10-3 combines with J gene TRBJ2-3; 9 bases are shared with TRBD1. Trimming took 3 bases from V and 5 from J; bases not matched to a gene: 12. This CDR3 has 17 amino acids. Germline V gene lookup returns CDR1 ENHRY and CDR2 SYGVKD. The CDR3 bases are TGTGCCATCAGTGAACCGGGACAGGGCGCCCCCCTAGATACGCAGTATTTT. This encodes CAISEPGQGAPLDTQYF.

The chain links TRBV5-4 to TRBJ2-5, with 11 nucleotides matching TRBD1. The CDR3 consists of 15 residues. Trimming removed 4 bases from V and 5 bases from J; junction bases left unmatched: 7. Germline values: CDR1 SGHNT, CDR2 YYREEE (reference sequence). CDR3 sequence reads: CASSPGTGGRETQYF. In DNA form, the CDR3 reads TGTGCCAGCAGCCCGGGGACAGGGGGGCGGGAGACCCAGTACTTC.

Regarding this clone: An end of the junction differs from the germline gene, which may be a read error. The CDR3 nucleotides are TGTGCCAGCAGAGAAGAAGGGGACAACGAGCAGTACTTC. It specifies CASREEGDNEQYF. The rearrangement uses TRBV6-1 and TRBJ2-7, with D possibly matching TRBD1 (6 bases). Germline CDR1 reads MNHNS; CDR2 reads SASEGT. CDR3 length equals 13 residues.

The chain carries TRBV6-6 and TRBJ2-2; D remains ambiguous. Germline lookup yields CDR1 MNHNY and CDR2 SVGAGI (reference sequence). CDR3 length equals 16 residues. V lost 5 bases and J lost 4, with 17 bases in between. The DNA for the CDR3 is TGTGCCAGCAGTCGTCGTAACATACCGATCACCGGGGAGCTGTTTTTT. Translating it yields CASSRRNIPITGELFF.